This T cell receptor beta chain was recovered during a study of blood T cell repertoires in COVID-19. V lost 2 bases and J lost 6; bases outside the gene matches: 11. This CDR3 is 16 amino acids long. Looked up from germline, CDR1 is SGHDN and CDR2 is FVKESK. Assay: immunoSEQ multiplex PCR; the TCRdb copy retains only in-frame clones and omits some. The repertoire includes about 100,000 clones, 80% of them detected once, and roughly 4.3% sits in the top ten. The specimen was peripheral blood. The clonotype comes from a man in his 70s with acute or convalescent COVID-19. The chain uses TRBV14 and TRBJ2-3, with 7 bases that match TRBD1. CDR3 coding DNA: TGTGCCAGCAGCCAATTACGGGACAGACCCATCGATACGCAGTATTTT. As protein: CASSQLRDRPIDTQYF.